These 11 T cell receptor beta chains came from one sample sequenced in a study of OX40 agonist ivuxolimab in advanced cancers. Sequenced by immunoSEQ multiplex PCR; TCRdb stores in-frame clones only, minus some. The data hold tens of thousands of clones, with about 90% observed a single time. The starting material was CD4+ or CD8+ T cells sorted from blood, obtained in a trial of the OX40 agonist ivuxolimab. These receptors originate from an adult with an advanced solid tumor such as melanoma, head and neck, liver or kidney cancer.

V and J are TRBV4-2 and TRBJ2-1; a possible D gene is TRBD1 (6 bases). Germline V lookup: CDR1 LGHNA, CDR2 YNFKEQ. CDR3 length: 16 amino acids. V gave up 0 bases and J gave up 8 bases, with 17 bases separating them. CDR3 DNA sequence: TGTGCCAGCAGCCAAGATCAGGCGGCCAGGGGCGATGAGCAGTTCTTC. Its translation: CASSQDQAARGDEQFF.

This chain uses TRBV18 with TRBJ2-7; a possible D gene is TRBD1 (5 bases). V lost 0 bases to trimming and J lost 3 bases, with 9 bases between them. The CDR3 sequence is 14 residues long. Germline CDR1 is KGHSH and CDR2 is LQKENI. CDR3 protein: CASSPPGAGYEQYF. In DNA, the CDR3 is TGTGCCAGCTCACCACCAGGGGCCGGCTACGAGCAGTACTTC. The full variable domain, in which reference TRBV18 and TRBJ2-7 provide the parts outside the CDR3, is NAGVMQNPRHLVRRRGQEARLRCSPMKGHSHVYWYRQLPEEGLKFMVYLQKENIIDESGMPKERFSAEFPKEGPSILRIQQVVRGDSAAYFCASSPPGAGYEQYFGPGTRLTVT.

CDR3: CALRTGNYGYTF. The CDR3 nucleotides read TGTGCCTTGCGGACAGGGAACTATGGCTACACCTTC. The J gene is TRBJ1-2, the V gene TRBV30; 8 nucleotides agree with TRBD1. The CDR3 has 12 amino acids. Germline CDR1 reads GTSNPN; CDR2 reads SVGIG (reference sequence). V lost 7 bases and J lost 2; bases outside the gene matches: 3.

The chain is built from TRBV5-1 and TRBJ2-1; 8 nucleotides match TRBD2. In germline, CDR1 is SGHRS, CDR2 YFSETQ. The ends lost 4 bases at V and 5 bases at J; junction bases unmatched: 5. CDR3 length: 14 residues. In DNA, the CDR3 is TGCGCCAGCAGCCGAGCGGGAGTCAACAATGAGCAGTTCTTC. Translation gives CASSRAGVNNEQFF.

The J gene is TRBJ1-1, the V gene TRBV11-2, with 8 bases aligning to TRBD1. The V gene's germline CDR1 is SGHAT and CDR2 FQNNGV. The CDR3 covers 15 residues. After removal of 6 bases from V and 0 bases from J, the junction contained 6 bases not matched to a gene. In nucleotides, the CDR3 is TGTGCCAGCAGAGCAAAGGGACAGGTGAACACTGAAGCTTTCTTT. Encoded protein: CASRAKGQVNTEAFF.

The V and J genes are TRBV12-5 and TRBJ2-5; 13 bases agree with TRBD2. V shed 6 bases and J 5 bases; nucleotides not matched to a gene: 18. The CDR3 sequence is 19 residues long. CDR1 and CDR2 from the germline V gene are LGHNT and FRNRAP. CDR3 DNA: TGTGCTAGTGGCTTCGGGACCGGGACTAGCGGGATGTCCAAGGAGACCCAGTACTTC. Translated: CASGFGTGTSGMSKETQYF.

This clone was seen just once. The chain links TRBV2 to TRBJ1-2; D is possibly TRBD1 (5 bases). The CDR3 length is 13 residues. Germline V CDR1 and CDR2: SNHLY, FYNNEI. Trimming took off 6 bases at V and 0 bases at J, with 8 bases between the two ends. This CDR3 is CASSRGANYGYTF. CDR3 nucleotides: TGTGCCAGCAGCCGGGGGGCTAACTATGGCTACACCTTC.

The V gene is TRBV7-2, the J gene TRBJ2-7; D is unclear. V gave up 1 base and J gave up 9 bases, with 13 bases separating them. This CDR3 is 13 amino acids long. From germline, CDR1 is SGHTA and CDR2 FQGNSA. CDR3 in amino acids: CASSLEGFRWQYF. The DNA for the CDR3 is TGTGCCAGCAGCTTAGAAGGGTTTCGCTGGCAGTACTTC.

This clone was picked up one time. The V call is TRBV7-8, the J call TRBJ1-5; TRBD1 might be the D (6 bases). The CDR3 sequence is 17 residues long. V shed 5 bases and J shed 0 bases, with 17 bases lying between them. Per the germline V gene, CDR1 is SGHVS and CDR2 is FQNEAQ. In nucleotides, the CDR3 is TGTGCCAGCAGCCCAGGGGTCGGCTTTTATAGCAATCAGCCCCAGCATTTT. It translates to CASSPGVGFYSNQPQHF.

This chain links TRBV27 with TRBJ1-6, with a weak D call TRBD1 (6 bases). V gave up 6 bases and J gave up 5 bases, with 11 bases separating them. This CDR3 spans 14 amino acids. Per germline, CDR1 MNHEY and CDR2 SMNVEV (reference sequence). As DNA, the CDR3 is TGTGCCAGCAGCCAGGGACAAAATAATTCACCCCTCCACTTT. Its translation: CASSQGQNNSPLHF.

The chain recombines TRBV30 with TRBJ2-2; D gene unclear. Trimming cost V 0 bases and J 4 bases, with 15 bases left between them. Per the germline V gene, CDR1 is GTSNPN and CDR2 is SVGIG (reference sequence). The CDR3 covers 16 residues. The CDR3 DNA sequence: TGTGCCTGGAGTGTACCGGGTCGCAGATTCACCGGGGAGCTGTTTTTT. It specifies CAWSVPGRRFTGELFF.